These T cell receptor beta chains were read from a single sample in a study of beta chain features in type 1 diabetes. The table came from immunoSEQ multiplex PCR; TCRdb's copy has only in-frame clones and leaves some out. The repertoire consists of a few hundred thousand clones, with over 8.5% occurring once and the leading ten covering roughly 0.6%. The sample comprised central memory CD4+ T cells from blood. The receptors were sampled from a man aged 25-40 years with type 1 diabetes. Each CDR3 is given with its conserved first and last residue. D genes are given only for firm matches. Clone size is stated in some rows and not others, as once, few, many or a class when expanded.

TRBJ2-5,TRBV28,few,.,TGTGCCAGCAGAGGCGGCGCGGAGACCCAGTACTTC,CASRGGAETQYF
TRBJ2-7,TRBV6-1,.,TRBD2,TGTGCCAGCAGTGAAGTCTTCTCGGGACTAGCGGGGCCCGAGCAGTACTTC,CASSEVFSGLAGPEQYF
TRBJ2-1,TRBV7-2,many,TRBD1,TGTGCCAGCAGCACCCCACAGGGGAATGAGCAGTTCTTC,CASSTPQGNEQFF
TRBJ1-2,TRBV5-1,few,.,TGCGCCAGCAGCTTCCAATGGGGGGCCAATCTAAACTATGGCTACACCTTC,CASSFQWGANLNYGYTF
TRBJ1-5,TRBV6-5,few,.,TGTGCCAGCAGTTACTTGAGGGATCAGCCCCAGCATTTT,CASSYLRDQPQHF
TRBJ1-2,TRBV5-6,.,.,TGTGCCAGCAGCTTGACAGACACTGGCTACACCTTC,CASSLTDTGYTF
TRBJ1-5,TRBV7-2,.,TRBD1,TGTGCCAGCAGCCCGACAGGGGCTGCTCAGCCCCAGCATTTT,CASSPTGAAQPQHF
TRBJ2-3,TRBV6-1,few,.,TGTGCCAGCAGCCCAACAGTCGCCCGCACAGATACGCAGTATTTT,CASSPTVARTDTQYF
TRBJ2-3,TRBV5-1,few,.,TGCGCCAGCAGCGACCCTACTAGCACAGATACGCAGTATTTT,CASSDPTSTDTQYF
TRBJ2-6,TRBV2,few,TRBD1,TGTGCCAGCAGACAGGGGGGACTGCGCTCTGGGGCCAACGTCCTGACTTTC,CASRQGGLRSGANVLTF
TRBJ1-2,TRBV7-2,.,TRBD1,TGTGCCAGCAGCTTTCATACCAGGGGGGACTATGGCTACACCTTC,CASSFHTRGDYGYTF
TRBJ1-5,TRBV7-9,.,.,TGTGCCAGCAGCTTAGCGGTCATCAATCAGCCCCAGCATTTT,CASSLAVINQPQHF
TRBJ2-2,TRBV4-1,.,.,TGCGCCAGCAGCCAAGCAGGGGTCGGCACCGGGGAGCTGTTTTTT,CASSQAGVGTGELFF
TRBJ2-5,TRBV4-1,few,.,TGCGCCAGCAGCCAATGGGGGTCCCGGACGTACCAAGAGACCCAGTACTTC,CASSQWGSRTYQETQYF
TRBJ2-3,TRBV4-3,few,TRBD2,TGCGCCAGCAGCCAAGGCAGTCAGAGCGGGGCAGATACGCAGTATTTT,CASSQGSQSGADTQYF
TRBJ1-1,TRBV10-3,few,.,TGTGCCATCAGTGTCGGGGGTGGCATGACTGAAGCTTTCTTT,CAISVGGGMTEAFF
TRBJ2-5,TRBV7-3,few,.,TGTGCCAGCAGCTCCAGGGTTCGTCAAGAGACCCAGTACTTC,CASSSRVRQETQYF
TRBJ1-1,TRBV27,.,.,TGTGCCAGCAGTTCCCCCCCGGGACGGAACACTGAAGCTTTCTTT,CASSSPPGRNTEAFF
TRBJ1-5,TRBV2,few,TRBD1,TGTGCCAGCAGTCTTGACAGGGTGAGCAATCAGCCCCAGCATTTT,CASSLDRVSNQPQHF
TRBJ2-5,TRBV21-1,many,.,TGTGCCAGCCCTGGTGGGTTCGAAACTAGCGACGAGACCCAGTACTTC,CASPGGFETSDETQYF
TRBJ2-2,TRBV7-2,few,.,TGTGCCAGCAGCTTAGCGTCTCTCGGGAACACCGGGGAGCTGTTTTTT,CASSLASLGNTGELFF
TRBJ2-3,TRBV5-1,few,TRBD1,TGCGCCAGCAGCTTGGAGGGGGCGGATACGCAGTATTTT,CASSLEGADTQYF
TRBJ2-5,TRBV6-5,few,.,TGTGCCAGCAGTTACGGCGACAGCTGGACCCAGTACTTC,CASSYGDSWTQYF
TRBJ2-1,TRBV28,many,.,TGTGCCAGCAGTCCCCCCACCTACAATGAGCAGTTCTTC,CASSPPTYNEQFF
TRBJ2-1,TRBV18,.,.,TGTGCCAGCTCACCACTCCCGAGGAGTGAGCAGTTCTTC,CASSPLPRSEQFF
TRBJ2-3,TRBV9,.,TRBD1,TGTGCCAGCAGCGTATCGACAGGGGGCAAAGATACGCAGTATTTT,CASSVSTGGKDTQYF
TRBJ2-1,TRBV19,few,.,TGTGCCAGTACTGGTTACAATGAGCAGTTCTTC,CASTGYNEQFF
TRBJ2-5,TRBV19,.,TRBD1,TGTGCCAGTACTGGACAGGGGTGGGAGACCCAGTACTTC,CASTGQGWETQYF
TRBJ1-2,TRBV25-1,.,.,TGTGCCAGCAGTCTCAGGGAAGAGGGCTATGGCTACACCTTC,CASSLREEGYGYTF
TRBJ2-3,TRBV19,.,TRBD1,TGTGCCAGTAAAGACAGGGGGCAGGTCACAGATACGCAGTATTTT,CASKDRGQVTDTQYF
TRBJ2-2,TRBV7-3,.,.,TGTGCCAGCAGCCCAAGGAACACCGGGGAGCTGTTTTTT,CASSPRNTGELFF
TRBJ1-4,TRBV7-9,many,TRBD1,TGTGCCAGCAGCGTCGGGACAGGGAGAGATGAAAAACTGTTTTTT,CASSVGTGRDEKLFF
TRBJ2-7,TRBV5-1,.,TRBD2,TGCGCCAGCAGCCTAGAGATTGGGACTAGCGGCACTTTTTACTTC,CASSLEIGTSGTFYF
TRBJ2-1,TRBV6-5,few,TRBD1,TGTGCCAGCAGTTACCCCGACAGGGGAGAGGGTGAGCAGTTCTTC,CASSYPDRGEGEQFF
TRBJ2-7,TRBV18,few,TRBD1,TGTGCCAGCTCACCATGGACAGGGGACGAGCAGTACTTC,CASSPWTGDEQYF
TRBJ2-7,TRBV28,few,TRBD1,TGTGCCAGCAGGGTGGGACAGGGTCGCCACGAGCAGTACTTC,CASRVGQGRHEQYF
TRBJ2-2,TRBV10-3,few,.,TGTGCCATCAGAAAGGGCAGCGACACCGGGGAGCTGTTTTTT,CAIRKGSDTGELFF
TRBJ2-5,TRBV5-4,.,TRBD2,TGTGCCAGCAGCTTGGCCAGCGGGAGACAAGAGACCCAGTACTTC,CASSLASGRQETQYF
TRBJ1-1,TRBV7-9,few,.,TGTGCGAGCAAGGTCATGAACACTGAAGCTTTCTTT,CASKVMNTEAFF
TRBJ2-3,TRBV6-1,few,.,TGTGCCAGCAGTGAAGCGGGCCAGGCAGATACGCAGTATTTT,CASSEAGQADTQYF
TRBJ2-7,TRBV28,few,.,TGTGCCAGCAGTTCGCCCCATATTGCCGGGACAAGGGGGTTCTACGAGCAGTACTTC,CASSSPHIAGTRGFYEQYF